The 25 T cell receptor beta chains given below trace back to one sample, sequenced in a study of blood T cell repertoires in COVID-19. The data were produced by immunoSEQ multiplex PCR, yet TCRdb's version contains in-frame clones alone and is incomplete. The data show approximately 490,000 clones, with 75% to 90% seen just once and under 0.75% held by the top ten. Sequencing was performed on PBMCs or T cells enriched from blood (not recorded which). The receptors derive from a woman in her late teens or twenties who had recovered from COVID-19.

The genes are TRBV5-1 and TRBJ1-1; TRBD1 might be the D (5 bases). The CDR3 is 14 residues long. V gave up 4 bases and J gave up 5 bases, with 15 bases separating them. The germline CDR1 and CDR2 sequences are SGHRS and YFSETQ. In nucleotides, the CDR3 is TGCGCCAGCAGCCCGACAGTTTTTCGTACTGAAGCTTTCTTT. Protein sequence: CASSPTVFRTEAFF.

On this clone: Relative to the germline gene, one junction end is altered; a read error may explain this. The V gene is TRBV30, the J gene TRBJ2-7; a possible D gene is TRBD2 (5 bases). The CDR3 length is 14 residues. From germline, CDR1 is GTSNPN and CDR2 SVGIG (reference sequence). Here the CDR3 reads CAWSVYPVDYERYF. The CDR3, as DNA: TGTGCCTGGAGTGTGTACCCGGTCGACTACGAGCGGTACTTC.

V gene TRBV6-2 or TRBV6-3 combines with J gene TRBJ2-6; D gene unclear. The CDR3 spans 15 residues. Germline assignment: CDR1 MNHEY and CDR2 SVGEGT. Trimming pared 2 bases from V and 2 bases from J, leaving 7 bases between. CDR3 protein: CASSYGAPGANVLTF. CDR3 nucleotides: TGTGCCAGCAGTTACGGAGCACCTGGGGCCAACGTCCTGACTTTC.

This clone has just a few counts. The chain is built from TRBV2 and TRBJ1-2; D possibly corresponds to TRBD1 (5 bases). The CDR3 spans 13 residues. The V and J ends lost 8 bases and 11 bases respectively, with 21 bases between them. Germline V gene sequence: CDR1 SNHLY, CDR2 FYNNEI. The CDR3 is CASRTGPAGSYTF. The CDR3, as DNA: TGTGCCAGCCGAACAGGACCGGCAGGTAGTTACACCTTC.

This sequence joins TRBV5-6 and TRBJ2-3, with 14 bases identical to TRBD2. Germline CDR1 and CDR2: SGHDT and YYEEEE. With V trimmed by 7 bases and J by 10 bases, 5 bases remained unmatched. The CDR3 loop spans 13 amino acids. The CDR3, as DNA: TGTGCCAGCCGGACTAGCGGGGGGTATGCGCAGTATTTT. It is translated as CASRTSGGYAQYF.

The rearrangement uses TRBV5-1 and TRBJ1-1; weak D call: TRBD1 (5 bases). The CDR3 is 14 amino acids. V was trimmed by 1 base and J by 3 bases, leaving 10 bases between them. Per germline, CDR1 SGHRS and CDR2 YFSETQ. The CDR3 region has the DNA TGCGCCAGCAGCTTGTATCCGGGGGACACTGAAGCTTTCTTT. Its translation: CASSLYPGDTEAFF.

The rearrangement links TRBV7-9 to TRBJ1-6; D possibly corresponds to TRBD1 (6 bases). V gave up 4 bases and J gave up 5 bases, with 12 bases separating them. CDR1 is SEHNR, CDR2 FQNEAQ, per germline (reference sequence). This CDR3 region has 15 residues. CDR3: CASSYRESDNSPLHF. The CDR3 DNA reads as TGTGCCAGCAGCTACAGGGAAAGTGATAATTCACCCCTCCACTTT.

The chain employs TRBV3-1 (or the pseudogene TRBV3-2) and TRBJ1-2; 8 positions match TRBD1. The V segment lost 3 bases and the J segment 6 bases; nucleotides outside the gene matches: 9. The germline CDR1 and CDR2 sequences are LGHDT and YNNKEL (reference sequence). CDR3 length: 15 amino acids. CDR3 residues: CASSQLKTGEDGYTF. For the CDR3, the DNA is TGTGCCAGCAGCCAGTTAAAGACAGGGGAGGATGGCTACACCTTC.

The chain carries TRBV2 and TRBJ2-3; D is possibly TRBD1 (5 bases). V was trimmed by 3 bases and J by 0 bases, leaving 10 bases between them. CDR1 SNHLY and CDR2 FYNNEI come from the germline V gene. This CDR3 contains 15 residues. As DNA, the CDR3 is TGTGCCAGCAGTGAGACAGTCCCCAGCACAGATACGCAGTATTTT. Residues: CASSETVPSTDTQYF.

V and J are TRBV5-6 and TRBJ1-2; D might be TRBD1 (5 bases). CDR1 SGHDT and CDR2 YYEEEE come from the germline V gene. The CDR3 totals 15 residues. The V end was cut by 4 bases, the J end by 4 bases, with 17 bases between. The CDR3 DNA reads as TGTGCCAGCAGCCCTCTCTCGACAGTGCCCTATGGCTACACCTTC. Protein: CASSPLSTVPYGYTF.

The chain couples TRBV5-4 to TRBJ2-1, with D unclear. There are 16 residues in the CDR3. Trimming removed 1 base from V and 10 bases from J, with 21 bases in between. Germline V gives CDR1 SGHNT, CDR2 YYREEE (reference sequence). This chain's CDR3 is CASSLFVSWANREQFF. In DNA form, the CDR3 reads TGTGCCAGCAGCTTGTTTGTCTCATGGGCTAACCGGGAGCAGTTCTTC. Drawing the rest from reference TRBV5-4 and TRBJ2-1, the complete variable domain is ETGVTQSPTHLIKTRGQQVTLRCSSQSGHNTVSWYQQALGQGPQFIFQYYREEENGRGNFPPRFSGLQFPNYSSELNVNALELDDSALYLCASSLFVSWANREQFFGPGTRLTVL.

This chain connects TRBV6-5 to TRBJ2-2; TRBD1 aligns across 9 bases. This CDR3 is built from 15 residues. CDR1 MNHEY and CDR2 SVGAGI come from the germline V gene. The V and J ends lost 4 bases and 5 bases, in that order; junction bases with no gene match: 5. The CDR3 reads CASSSRDRDTGELFF. DNA of the CDR3: TGTGCCAGCAGTTCCCGGGACAGGGATACCGGGGAGCTGTTTTTT.

This sequence joins TRBV7-9 and TRBJ1-2; D is possibly TRBD1 (6 bases). Germline CDR1 and CDR2: SEHNR and FQNEAQ (reference sequence). This CDR3 is 14 amino acids long. V was cut by 1 base and J by 0 bases, with 6 bases left in between. The CDR3 spells CASSLDRANYGYTF. Written as DNA, the CDR3 is TGTGCCAGCAGCTTAGACAGGGCTAACTATGGCTACACCTTC.

The chain recombines TRBV5-1 with TRBJ2-1; 9 positions agree with TRBD1. The CDR3 sequence is 16 residues long. The V gene end was trimmed by 3 bases and the J gene end by 5 bases; junction bases not matched to a gene: 9. From germline, CDR1 is SGHRS and CDR2 YFSETQ. CDR3 in amino acids: CASSYTPGQGNNEQFF. The CDR3 DNA reads TGCGCCAGCAGCTATACTCCGGGACAGGGAAACAATGAGCAGTTCTTC.

This clone was counted between two and nine times. This sequence joins TRBV12-3 or TRBV12-4 and TRBJ1-4; D is undetermined. V was pared by 5 bases and J by 10 bases, with 14 bases between. The CDR3 extends over 13 amino acids. Written as DNA, the CDR3 is TGTGCCAGCAGTGCCGCGGCATTGGGAAAACTGTTTTTT. It yields the protein CASSAAALGKLFF.

The CDR3 loop reads CASSLGQGNGYTF. The CDR3 region has the DNA TGCGCCAGCAGCCTTGGACAGGGGAATGGCTACACCTTC. The rearrangement uses TRBV5-1 and TRBJ1-2; 9 nucleotides agree with TRBD1. The CDR3 totals 13 residues. V lost 4 bases, J lost 6 bases, and 4 bases stayed unmatched. Germline V gene sequence: CDR1 SGHRS, CDR2 YFSETQ.

V is TRBV5-1 and J is TRBJ1-3, with D perhaps TRBD1 (5 bases). The V gene lost 0 bases and the J gene lost 2 bases, with 9 bases spanning the gap. The V gene's germline CDR1 is SGHRS and CDR2 YFSETQ. The CDR3 covers 15 residues. The CDR3 spells CASSLEQGTGNTIYF. The DNA of the CDR3 is TGCGCCAGCAGCTTGGAGCAGGGAACTGGAAACACCATATATTTT. Full variable domain (rest looked up from reference TRBV5-1 and TRBJ1-3): KAGVTQTPRYLIKTRGQQVTLSCSPISGHRSVSWYQQTPGQGLQFLFEYFSETQRNKGNFPGRFSGRQFSNSRSEMNVSTLELGDSALYLCASSLEQGTGNTIYFGEGSWLTVV.

CDR3 region: CASSFLRGRLLGYTF. The CDR3 DNA sequence: TGTGCCAGCAGTTTTTTGAGGGGGCGCCTGTTGGGCTACACCTTC. The chain uses TRBV6-2 or TRBV6-3 and TRBJ1-2; 7 bases align to TRBD1. V lost 4 bases and J lost 8; bases outside the gene matches: 13. There are 15 residues in the CDR3. Germline-derived CDR1 and CDR2 are MNHEY and SVGEGT.

The rearrangement links TRBV5-1 to TRBJ2-1; TRBD2 matches 7 bases. The CDR3 spans 15 residues. Germline CDR1 is SGHRS and CDR2 is YFSETQ. V was clipped by 0 bases and J by 8 bases; unmatched bases: 8. CDR3 DNA: TGCGCCAGCAGCTTGGCGGCGGGGGTTTTGTATGAGCAGTTCTTC. Protein sequence: CASSLAAGVLYEQFF.

For this clone: An end of the junction does not agree with germline; a read error may underlie this. This rearrangement joins TRBV28 to TRBJ1-2; D gene unclear. Germline CDR1 MDHEN, CDR2 SYDVKM. The CDR3 runs to 11 residues. DNA for the CDR3: TGTGCCAGCAGTTTATCCCTTGTAGTAGCCTTC. Its translation: CASSLSLVVAF.

This clone came up a few times. Other DNA sequences within the sample encode an identical CDR3. V usage is TRBV5-1 and J usage is TRBJ1-2; tentative D call: TRBD1 (6 bases). V was shortened by 0 bases and J by 6 bases, with 6 bases between the two germline ends. The CDR3 totals 12 residues. Germline V gene sequence: CDR1 SGHRS, CDR2 YFSETQ. Here the CDR3 DNA reads TGCGCCAGCAGCTTGGACAGGGATGGCTACACCTTC. Translating gives CASSLDRDGYTF.

The DNA for the CDR3 is TGTGCCAGCAGCCCGGGCGGGGACAGGGCCTTTTACTATGGCTACACCTTC. Translation: CASSPGGDRAFYYGYTF. This chain uses TRBV5-6 with TRBJ1-2, with 9 bases aligning to TRBD1. Germline loops: CDR1 SGHDT, CDR2 YYEEEE. This CDR3 has 17 amino acids. V lost 4 bases to trimming and J lost 3 bases; unmatched junction nucleotides: 13.

The rearrangement joins TRBV30 to TRBJ2-3; 7 bases map to TRBD2. After removal of 5 bases from V and 0 bases from J, the junction contained 5 bases not matched to a gene. This CDR3 has 14 amino acids. The germline gives CDR1 GTSNPN, CDR2 SVGIG (reference sequence). DNA for the CDR3: TGTGCCTGGGGAGCGGGACTTAGCACAGATACGCAGTATTTT. It specifies CAWGAGLSTDTQYF.

About this clone: Other DNA variants within this sample encode the same CDR3. This sequence joins TRBV28 and TRBJ1-2; 9 nucleotides match TRBD1. Per germline, CDR1 MDHEN and CDR2 SYDVKM. Trimming took 4 bases from V and 8 from J; bases not matched to a gene: 5. This CDR3 is built from 13 residues. CDR3 DNA sequence: TGTGCCAGCAGTTCACAGGGGGCGGGCGGCTACACCTTC. Translated: CASSSQGAGGYTF.

This chain connects TRBV13 to TRBJ2-1; weak D call: TRBD1 (6 bases). This CDR3 has 13 amino acids. V was cut by 5 bases and J by 9 bases, with 14 bases left in between. The germline V gene encodes CDR1 PRHDT and CDR2 FYEKMQ (reference sequence). CDR3 DNA: TGTGCCAGCAGCCCGAGGGGGAACGGTGAGCAGTTCTTC. It yields the protein CASSPRGNGEQFF.